One sample yielded the 27 T cell receptor beta chains listed below, sequenced in a study of T cells in Graves' hyperthyroidism and ophthalmopathy. The TCR beta CDR3 regions underwent amplification using RNA transcripts as the source. First-round RT-PCR targeting the TCR CDR3 was performed with the HTBI primer set. TCRdb used MiXCR to reprocess the multiplex PCR reads, holding one entry per CDR3 protein. This sample carries some 440,000 distinct CDR3 sequences, 15% to 19% of them seen once, and the ten largest clones take 7.5% to 9%. The sequencing sample was made of blood. Receptors originate from a woman aged 18-35 years with Graves' hyperthyroidism.

The chain links TRBV29-1 to TRBJ2-4, with 10 bases lining up with TRBD2. Germline CDR1 reads SQVTM; CDR2 reads ANQGSEA. Trimming cost V 4 bases and J 7 bases; bases outside gene matches: 4. The CDR3 covers 13 residues. CDR3 DNA: TGCAGCGTTGTGCTAGCGGGGGTGAACATTCAGTACTTC. It encodes CSVVLAGVNIQYF.

This clonotype was seen ten or more times. The rearrangement uses TRBV5-1 and TRBJ2-7; D remains unclear. The CDR3 has 14 residues. CDR1 is SGHRS, CDR2 YFSETQ, per germline. V lost 0 bases, J lost 2 bases, and 9 bases lay in between. In DNA, the CDR3 is TGCGCCAGCAGCTTGGAACGGCGGCCCTACGAGCAGTACTTC. Translated: CASSLERRPYEQYF. Based on the CDR3 plus reference TRBV5-1 and TRBJ2-7, the full variable domain is KAGVTQTPRYLIKTRGQQVTLSCSPISGHRSVSWYQQTPGQGLQFLFEYFSETQRNKGNFPGRFSGRQFSNSRSEMNVSTLELGDSALYLCASSLERRPYEQYFGPGTRLTVT.

The chain uses TRBV12-3 or TRBV12-4 and TRBJ1-5, with 10 positions matching TRBD1. V trimming: 6 bases; J trimming: 6 bases; junction bases outside the gene matches: 8. This CDR3 is 15 amino acids long. CDR3 DNA sequence: TGTGCCAGCAGACGAGACAGGGGGCAGGGTCAGCCCCAGCATTTT. Its translation: CASRRDRGQGQPQHF.

Only a few counts were recorded for this clonotype. The rearrangement uses TRBV15 and TRBJ1-2; D not certain. The CDR3 runs to 16 residues. The germline CDR1 and CDR2 sequences are LNHNV and YYDKDF (reference sequence). V was cut by 3 bases and J by 3 bases, with 17 bases left in between. For the CDR3, the DNA is TGTGCCACCAGCAGCGGCGACACCACCAGGTACTATGGCTACACCTTC. This sequence encodes CATSSGDTTRYYGYTF. Combining the CDR3 with reference TRBV15 and TRBJ1-2 gives the whole variable domain DAMVIQNPRYQVTQFGKPVTLSCSQTLNHNVMYWYQQKSSQAPKLLFHYYDKDFNNEADTPDNFQSRRPNTSFCFLDIRSPGLGDTAMYLCATSSGDTTRYYGYTFGSGTRLTVV.

This clonotype appeared many times. As DNA, the CDR3 is TGTGCCAGCAGTGAAGGGACAGGGGGCGATGAAAAACTGTTTTTT. It encodes CASSEGTGGDEKLFF. The gene calls are TRBV2 and TRBJ1-4, with 11 bases aligning to TRBD1. The J segment lost 6 bases and the V segment lost 1 base, leaving 1 base of the junction unmatched. Germline V lookup: CDR1 SNHLY, CDR2 FYNNEI. The CDR3 runs 15 residues.

The chain uses TRBV5-4 and TRBJ1-1; no firm D call. The V end lost 0 bases, the J end lost 0 bases, and 6 bases lay between the germline ends. The CDR3 loop spans 14 amino acids. Germline V lookup: CDR1 SGHNT, CDR2 YYREEE (reference sequence). CDR3 nucleotide sequence: TGTGCCAGCAGCTTGGCGGCAATGAACACTGAAGCTTTCTTT. Protein sequence: CASSLAAMNTEAFF. Full variable domain (missing parts from reference TRBV5-4 and TRBJ1-1): ETGVTQSPTHLIKTRGQQVTLRCSSQSGHNTVSWYQQALGQGPQFIFQYYREEENGRGNFPPRFSGLQFPNYSSELNVNALELDDSALYLCASSLAAMNTEAFFGQGTRLTVV.

At least ten counts were recorded for this clonotype. This rearrangement joins TRBV7-9 to TRBJ2-1; D is ambiguous. Trimming cost V 1 base and J 7 bases, with 14 bases left between them. This CDR3 is 15 amino acids long. CDR1 SEHNR and CDR2 FQNEAQ come from the germline V gene (reference sequence). CDR3 sequence reads: CASSLGSGGSNEQFF. CDR3 DNA sequence: TGTGCCAGCAGCTTAGGGAGTGGCGGATCTAATGAGCAGTTCTTC.

This clonotype was seen a few times. The J gene is TRBJ1-5, the V gene TRBV20-1, with a tentative D call TRBD1 (6 bases). Trimming removed 5 bases from V and 0 bases from J, with 11 bases in between. Germline assignment: CDR1 DFQATT and CDR2 SNEGSKA (reference sequence). CDR3 length: 14 residues. CDR3 in amino acids: CSAQGQYSNQPQHF. CDR3 in DNA: TGCAGTGCTCAGGGACAATATAGCAATCAGCCCCAGCATTTT.

This clonotype was found a few times. The rearrangement links TRBV5-8 to TRBJ2-1; 8 positions match TRBD2. The germline V gene has CDR1 SGHTS and CDR2 YDEGEE. The length of the CDR3 is 15 residues. V shed 0 bases, J shed 7 bases, and the junction held 6 bases outside the gene matches. CDR3 in amino acids: CASSLAGGGANEQFF. CDR3 bases: TGTGCCAGCAGCTTGGCGGGGGGGGGCGCGAATGAGCAGTTCTTC.

This clonotype was seen ten or more times. The rearrangement uses TRBV7-9 and TRBJ2-7; tentatively, D is TRBD1 (6 bases). The V end lost 1 base, the J end lost 2 bases, and 15 bases lay between the germline ends. Germline CDR1 reads SEHNR; CDR2 reads FQNEAQ (reference sequence). The CDR3 is made up of 16 amino acids. In DNA form, the CDR3 reads TGTGCCAGCAGCTTAGGTTGGGGGCCCCTAACCTACGAGCAGTACTTC. Amino acid sequence: CASSLGWGPLTYEQYF.

This clonotype occurred many times. The CDR3 sequence is CASSRTGRGSYEQYF. The CDR3 coding sequence is TGTGCCAGCAGCCGGACAGGGAGGGGATCCTACGAGCAGTACTTC. The chain links TRBV14 to TRBJ2-7; the D gene is possibly TRBD1 (8 bases). Germline values: CDR1 SGHDN, CDR2 FVKESK. This CDR3 spans 15 amino acids. Deletions cut 4 bases from V and 1 base from J, with 14 bases between.

This clonotype occurred a few times. The chain carries TRBV19 and TRBJ1-5, with 8 bases that match TRBD1. The CDR3 sequence is 15 residues long. J was trimmed by 3 bases and V by 7 bases; bases with no gene match: 8. Germline V gives CDR1 LNHDA, CDR2 SQIVND (reference sequence). The CDR3 region has the DNA TGTGCCAGTACCCTACAGGGGGGGTTCAATCAGCCCCAGCATTTT. Protein sequence: CASTLQGGFNQPQHF.

This clonotype was observed at least ten times. The chain couples TRBV20-1 to TRBJ2-1; 13 positions agree with TRBD2. V lost 5 bases to trimming and J lost 10 bases; unmatched junction nucleotides: 17. CDR3 length: 17 amino acids. Germline V gives CDR1 DFQATT, CDR2 SNEGSKA (reference sequence). CDR3 residues: CSAPKSTSGRVGGEQFF. The CDR3 DNA reads as TGCAGTGCTCCCAAGAGCACTAGCGGGAGGGTCGGGGGAGAGCAGTTCTTC.

A note on this clonotype: This likely comes from a read error, as the CDR3 has no conserved phenylalanine or tryptophan at its end. This rearrangement joins TRBV2 to TRBJ2-7; no reliable D call. Germline V gives CDR1 SNHLY, CDR2 FYNNEI. Trimming left V 6 bases short and J 3 bases short, with 15 bases between. The CDR3 totals 14 residues. The CDR3 DNA sequence: TGTGCCAGCAGAATCTCGACCCTCCTCTACGAGCAGTACCTC. The encoded protein is CASRISTLLYEQYL.

The chain links TRBV30 to TRBJ2-5; a possible D gene is TRBD2 (6 bases). CDR3 length equals 16 residues. The germline V and J ends were trimmed by 2 bases and 1 base, with 17 bases remaining between them. CDR1 GTSNPN and CDR2 SVGIG come from the germline V gene (reference sequence). For the CDR3, the DNA is TGTGCCTGGAGTTTACCCGGACTACTATTCCAAGAGACCCAGTACTTC. Its translation is CAWSLPGLLFQETQYF.

At least ten counts were recorded for this clonotype. The chain carries TRBV3-1 and TRBJ2-5, with D perhaps given as TRBD1 or TRBD2 (6 bases each). V lost 0 bases and J 5 bases, leaving 10 bases between the germline ends. The germline gives CDR1 LGHDT, CDR2 YNNKEL (reference sequence). The CDR3 totals 14 residues. DNA of the CDR3: TGTGCCAGCAGCCAAGATGGGGGGCAGGAGACCCAGTACTTC. Its translation is CASSQDGGQETQYF.

This clonotype has at least ten counts. This sequence joins TRBV19 and TRBJ2-7, with D perhaps TRBD1 or TRBD2 (5 bases each). V was shortened by 1 base and J by 3 bases, with 13 bases between the two germline ends. The CDR3 runs 15 residues. CDR1 and CDR2 (germline): LNHDA, SQIVND (reference sequence). The CDR3 sequence: CASSIGPRDLYEQYF. The CDR3 DNA follows: TGTGCCAGTAGTATAGGGCCTCGGGACCTCTACGAGCAGTACTTC.

The table lists this clonotype with many counts. The V gene is TRBV9, the J gene TRBJ2-3; tentative D call: TRBD1 (5 bases). In germline, CDR1 is SGDLS, CDR2 YYNGEE. The CDR3 is 11 amino acids. Trimming removed 5 bases from V and 9 bases from J, with 10 bases in between. CDR3 region: CASSLAGTQYF. In DNA, the CDR3 is TGTGCCAGCAGTTTAGCAGGGACGCAGTATTTT.

Many counts were recorded for this clonotype. The CDR3 spells CASSQEWGGGEQYF. The CDR3 nucleotides are TGTGCCAGCAGCCAAGAATGGGGGGGTGGCGAGCAGTACTTC. The chain combines TRBV3-1 with TRBJ2-7; TRBD2 matches at 7 bases. V shed 0 bases, J shed 6 bases, and the junction held 5 bases outside the gene matches. This CDR3 region has 14 residues. Germline V gives CDR1 LGHDT, CDR2 YNNKEL (reference sequence).

The chain is built from TRBV12-3 or TRBV12-4 and TRBJ2-7; D not resolved. The germline V and J ends were trimmed by 6 bases and 1 base, with 13 bases remaining between them. The CDR3 loop spans 14 amino acids. This chain's CDR3 is CASSLFDGSYEQYF. CDR3 in DNA: TGTGCCAGCAGCTTATTCGACGGGTCCTACGAGCAGTACTTC.

This clonotype came up a few times. V gene TRBV7-3 combines with J gene TRBJ1-3; a weak D match, TRBD1 (6 bases). The length of the CDR3 is 13 residues. Trimming left V 6 bases short and J 1 base short, with 7 bases between. Per the germline V gene, CDR1 is SGHTA and CDR2 is FQGTGA. CDR3 nucleotides: TGTGCCAGCAGTAGGGGGTCTGGAAACACCATATATTTT. Protein: CASSRGSGNTIYF. The complete variable domain, with remaining parts taken from reference TRBV7-3 and TRBJ1-3, reads GAGVSQTPSNKVTEKGKYVELRCDPISGHTALYWYRQSLGQGPEFLIYFQGTGAADDSGLPNDRFFAVRPEGSVSTLKIQRTERGDSAVYLCASSRGSGNTIYFGEGSWLTVV.

In its sample, this clonotype was seen many times. The V and J genes are TRBV6-2 or TRBV6-3 and TRBJ2-7; D is undetermined. The V and J ends lost 7 bases and 2 bases respectively, with 9 bases between them. Germline V CDR1 and CDR2: MNHEY, SVGEGT. This CDR3 spans 12 amino acids. CDR3 region: CASKEKAYEQYF. The CDR3 nucleotides read TGTGCCAGCAAGGAGAAAGCCTACGAGCAGTACTTC.

Ten or more counts support this clonotype. The V and J genes are TRBV5-1 and TRBJ1-5; D call uncertain. CDR1 SGHRS and CDR2 YFSETQ come from the germline V gene. Trimming left V 3 bases short and J 1 base short, with 5 bases between. This CDR3 has 13 amino acids. The DNA for the CDR3 is TGCGCCAGCAGCTATGACAGCAATCAGCCCCAGCATTTT. Amino acids: CASSYDSNQPQHF.

This clonotype was recorded at least ten times. V usage is TRBV5-1 and J usage is TRBJ2-3; unclear D gene. The CDR3 is 13 residues long. V was shortened by 3 bases and J by 3 bases, with 8 bases between the two germline ends. The germline CDR1 and CDR2 sequences are SGHRS and YFSETQ. The CDR3 region has the DNA TGCGCCAGCAGCTCTCTCGCGACAGATACGCAGTATTTT. This encodes CASSSLATDTQYF.

The chain recombines TRBV24-1 with TRBJ2-1, with 9 bases aligning to TRBD2. Germline lookup yields CDR1 KGHDR and CDR2 SFDVKD. The length of the CDR3 is 14 residues. Trimming removed 5 bases from V and 9 bases from J; junction bases left unmatched: 7. CDR3 in amino acids: CATSAAGGFSEQFF. The CDR3 DNA reads as TGTGCCACCAGTGCGGCGGGGGGGTTTAGTGAGCAGTTCTTC.

This clonotype has a count of ten or more. The chain combines TRBV3-1 with TRBJ1-2; D gene uncertain. This CDR3 contains 17 residues. Germline V lookup: CDR1 LGHDT, CDR2 YNNKEL (reference sequence). The germline V and J ends were trimmed by 1 base and 6 bases, with 21 bases remaining between them. DNA of the CDR3: TGTGCCAGCAGCCAAGTAAGGGCCGTGCGCGTGGACCATGGCTACACCTTC. The encoded protein is CASSQVRAVRVDHGYTF.

This clonotype has at least ten counts. This chain connects TRBV2 to TRBJ2-1; D ambiguous. The CDR3 has 14 amino acids. Trimming removed 5 bases at V and 5 bases at J, with 13 bases between. Per the germline V gene, CDR1 is SNHLY and CDR2 is FYNNEI. The CDR3, as DNA: TGTGCCAGCAGTCGGCTGCTAGGTGACAATGAGCAGTTCTTC. This encodes CASSRLLGDNEQFF.